These T cell receptor beta chains were read from a single sample in a study of spatial heterogeneity in lung cancer. MiXCR, applied by TCRdb to the 5' RACE reads, yields one record per CDR3 protein. Of about 23,000 distinct CDR3 sequences in the sample, less than 3.5% were seen once. The sequencing here drew on PBMCs, taken at surgery. The receptors were sampled from a female donor with early-stage non-small cell lung cancer. Each CDR3 is given with its conserved first and last residue. The D gene is left open where the match is weak. Clone size is shown for a subset of rows, as once, few, many or a class of expanded clone.

d_call	v_call	cdr3_length	j_call	clone_size	cdr3_nt	cdr3_aa
TRBD2	TRBV3-1	16	TRBJ2-2	few	TGTGCCAGCAGCCAACATGGGACTAGGGGAACCGGGGAGCTGTTTTTT	CASSQHGTRGTGELFF
.	TRBV6-5	13	TRBJ2-3	.	TGTGCCAGCAGCAGAAAATATACAGATACGCAGTATTTT	CASSRKYTDTQYF
TRBD2	TRBV20-1	14	TRBJ2-1	many	TGCAGTGCTCCGGGGCGGGAGGCCTACAATGAGCAGTTCTTC	CSAPGREAYNEQFF
.	TRBV7-3	15	TRBJ1-4	many	TGTGCCAGCAGCCTCCTTGGGGGAGAAGATGAAAAACTGTTTTTT	CASSLLGGEDEKLFF
.	TRBV27	16	TRBJ2-2	many	TGTGCCAGCAGTTCTTCCGGACAGTTGAACACCGGGGAGCTGTTTTTT	CASSSSGQLNTGELFF
.	TRBV7-6	14	TRBJ2-3	.	TGTGCCAGCAGACGAGCATCTAGCACAGATACGCAGTATTTT	CASRRASSTDTQYF
.	TRBV7-9	14	TRBJ2-2	many	TGTGCCAGCAGCTTAGCGGTGGTCAGCCGGGAGCTGTTTTTT	CASSLAVVSRELFF
TRBD1	TRBV6-1	13	TRBJ2-7	few	TGTGCCAGCAGTGGGACAGGGAACTACGAGCAGTACTTC	CASSGTGNYEQYF
.	TRBV20-1	13	TRBJ1-6	many	TGCAGTGCTAGTGGACAGTTAGATTCACCCCTCCACTTT	CSASGQLDSPLHF
TRBD2	TRBV12-3/TRBV12-4	14	TRBJ2-5	.	TGTGCCAGCAGTCGGGGACTACACCAAGAGACCCAGTACTTC	CASSRGLHQETQYF
TRBD2	TRBV20-1	15	TRBJ2-3	many	TGCAGTGCTACCCAGACTAGCGGGAGTACAGATACGCAGTATTTT	CSATQTSGSTDTQYF
.	TRBV7-3	13	TRBJ1-2	many	TGTGCCAGCAGCCAAACAAGGACATCCGGCTACACCTTC	CASSQTRTSGYTF
.	TRBV6-5	14	TRBJ1-2	.	TGTGCCAGCAGTTTTCGAGGAGAAGGCTATGGCTACACCTTC	CASSFRGEGYGYTF
TRBD1	TRBV27	17	TRBJ1-6	many	TGTGCCAGCAGTTGGACCGCGGGACAGGGATATAATTCACCCCTCCACTTT	CASSWTAGQGYNSPLHF
.	TRBV7-9	17	TRBJ1-4	.	TGTGCCAGCAGCTTAGAGGACAGCTTTGCAACTAATGAAAAACTGTTTTTT	CASSLEDSFATNEKLFF
.	TRBV4-1	16	TRBJ2-2	many	TGCGCCAGCAGCCAAGGTGGAGGGAGAGCCCCCGGGGAGCTGTTTTTT	CASSQGGGRAPGELFF
TRBD2	TRBV6-2/TRBV6-3	12	TRBJ2-3	.	TGTGCCAGCAGTTCAAAGCGGGGCACGCAGTATTTT	CASSSKRGTQYF
TRBD2	TRBV19	15	TRBJ2-2	many	TGTGCCAGTAGTCCGACTAGCGGGGCTACCGGGGAGCTGTTTTTT	CASSPTSGATGELFF
.	TRBV25-1	13	TRBJ2-2	many	TGTGCCAGCCATCTACCGAACACCGGGGAGCTGTTTTTT	CASHLPNTGELFF
.	TRBV18	16	TRBJ2-3	many	TGTGCCAGCTCACCACCGTCAGGATTGGGCACAGATACGCAGTATTTT	CASSPPSGLGTDTQYF
TRBD1	TRBV11-1	13	TRBJ1-2	few	TGTGCCAGCAGCCCCGGGACAGGCTATGGCTACACCTTC	CASSPGTGYGYTF
.	TRBV2	14	TRBJ2-7	many	TGTGCCAGCAGTGATACCGGGGAGGCCTACGAGCAGTACTTC	CASSDTGEAYEQYF
.	TRBV4-1	18	TRBJ2-1	many	TGCGCCAGCAGCCAAGATCTAGAGGTATTTTTCTCCTACAATGAGCAGTTCTTC	CASSQDLEVFFSYNEQFF
.	TRBV6-6	16	TRBJ1-5	many	TGTGCCAGCAGCCACTCAGGAGGGGCTGGCAATCAGCCCCAGCATTTT	CASSHSGGAGNQPQHF
TRBD1	TRBV2	15	TRBJ2-3	.	TGTGCCAGCGAAACCCTGGACAGGGGCACAGATACGCAGTATTTT	CASETLDRGTDTQYF
TRBD2	TRBV5-6	15	TRBJ2-7	.	TGTGCCAGCAACCTAGCGGGAGGGCCCTCCTACGAGCAGTACTTC	CASNLAGGPSYEQYF
.	TRBV9	14	TRBJ2-5	many	TGTGCCAGCAGCGTAGGAGCTACCCAAGAGACCCAGTACTTC	CASSVGATQETQYF
.	TRBV6-2/TRBV6-3	15	TRBJ1-1	many	TGTGCCAGCAGGAAACCGGGACTCCCGAACACTGAAGCTTTCTTT	CASRKPGLPNTEAFF
.	TRBV3-1	14	TRBJ2-1	medium-sized	TGTGCCAGCAGCCCGCGCGACAACTACAATGAGCAGTTCTTC	CASSPRDNYNEQFF
.	TRBV28	13	TRBJ1-5	many	TGTGCCAGCAGACTAGAAGGAGGTCAGCCCCAGCATTTT	CASRLEGGQPQHF
.	TRBV6-1	12	TRBJ1-1	many	TGTGCCAGCAGTGAAGGTGGGGGTGAAGCTTTCTTT	CASSEGGGEAFF
TRBD2	TRBV6-5	15	TRBJ2-3	many	TGTGCCAGCAGTACTAGCGGAGTTAGCACAGATACGCAGTATTTT	CASSTSGVSTDTQYF
.	TRBV30	15	TRBJ1-5	many	TGTGCCTGGAGTGTACAGGCAGGGGTGTTTCAGCCCCAGCATTTT	CAWSVQAGVFQPQHF
.	TRBV19	12	TRBJ2-5	many	TGTGCCAGTGAGGGTGACCGGGAGACCCAGTACTTC	CASEGDRETQYF
TRBD2	TRBV6-2/TRBV6-3	16	TRBJ2-3	many	TGTGCCAGCAGACCAACACTAGCGGGAAACACAGATACGCAGTATTTT	CASRPTLAGNTDTQYF
TRBD2	TRBV20-1	14	TRBJ2-1	many	TGCAGTGCAAAAGTAGCGGGAACCTACAATGAGCAGTTCTTC	CSAKVAGTYNEQFF
TRBD1	TRBV28	15	TRBJ2-5	medium-sized	TGTGCCAGCAGTTTACGGACAGGGGGCAGGGAGACCCAGTACTTC	CASSLRTGGRETQYF
.	TRBV14	14	TRBJ2-3	many	TGTGCCAGCAGCCCCCAAGGCTCCACAGATACGCAGTATTTT	CASSPQGSTDTQYF
TRBD1	TRBV5-1	17	TRBJ2-3	many	TGCGCCAGCAGCATAAGGACAGGTTTCGGATTCACAGATACGCAGTATTTT	CASSIRTGFGFTDTQYF
TRBD2	TRBV7-2	16	TRBJ2-3	many	TGTGCCAGCAGCCCTACTAGCGGGAGGCCCACAGATACGCAGTATTTT	CASSPTSGRPTDTQYF
.	TRBV6-2/TRBV6-3	15	TRBJ1-6	many	TGTGCCAGCAGTTACCCCCCCGGAGCGAATTCACCCCTCCACTTT	CASSYPPGANSPLHF
.	TRBV12-3/TRBV12-4	14	TRBJ1-5	many	TGTGCCAGCAGCTTCTGGGGGGCAAGTCAGCCCCAGCATTTT	CASSFWGASQPQHF
.	TRBV7-2	16	TRBJ2-5	many	TGTGCCAGCAGCGTTTCTGCCGGGACTGGGGGAGGGACCCAGTACTTC	CASSVSAGTGGGTQYF
.	TRBV11-1	17	TRBJ2-1	many	TGTGCCAGCAGCAAATCTCCAGGGGGGTGGGCCTACAATGAGCAGTTCTTC	CASSKSPGGWAYNEQFF
.	TRBV7-8	13	TRBJ2-3	many	TGTGCCAGCACCCAGGGCAGCACAGATACGCAGTATTTT	CASTQGSTDTQYF
TRBD1	TRBV9	15	TRBJ2-2	many	TGTGCCAGCAGCGACAACAGGGGGCTTACCGGGGAGCTGTTTTTT	CASSDNRGLTGELFF